These T cell receptor beta chains were read from a single sample in a study of shared clonotypes between healthy human individuals. Profiled with immunoSEQ multiplex PCR; TCRdb holds only in-frame clones, not every one. The sample carries 2 million to 2.5 million clones, more than 80% recorded once. The sample comprised naive CD4+ T cells from PBMCs. The receptors originated from a man aged 18-30 years in good health. Some clones in this sample may be carry-over from other donors' samples. The conserved cysteine and the conserved F or W are not part of the CDR3 here. Each record gives: CDR3 protein, clone size, V gene, J gene, CDR3 length. Only part of the rows carry a size: once, few, many, or a class if the clone is expanded.

CDR3aa: ASSETGSGETQY; abundance: NA; v_gene: TRBV2; j_gene: TRBJ2-5; len: 12
CDR3aa: ASSRQGTLSGNTIY; abundance: NA; v_gene: TRBV5-6; j_gene: TRBJ1-3; len: 14
CDR3aa: ASSWPGQGEYEQY; abundance: NA; v_gene: TRBV6-6; j_gene: TRBJ2-7; len: 13
CDR3aa: ASSRGTDRGLSNQPQH; abundance: NA; v_gene: TRBV4-1; j_gene: TRBJ1-5; len: 16
CDR3aa: ASSKRQIQILNTEAF; abundance: NA; v_gene: TRBV21-1; j_gene: TRBJ1-1; len: 15
CDR3aa: ASSTFKAGQTNEQY; abundance: NA; v_gene: TRBV5-1; j_gene: TRBJ2-7; len: 14
CDR3aa: AWSVGQGLFNEQF; abundance: NA; v_gene: TRBV30; j_gene: TRBJ2-1; len: 13
CDR3aa: ASSPPGGTGEQY; abundance: NA; v_gene: TRBV18; j_gene: TRBJ2-7; len: 12
CDR3aa: AWIGEGVSGANVLT; abundance: NA; v_gene: TRBV30; j_gene: TRBJ2-6; len: 14
CDR3aa: ASSLLWETTYNEQF; abundance: NA; v_gene: TRBV5-6; j_gene: TRBJ2-1; len: 14
CDR3aa: ASSPWASGATDTQY; abundance: NA; v_gene: TRBV18; j_gene: TRBJ2-3; len: 14
CDR3aa: ATVPHNGNEQF; abundance: NA; v_gene: TRBV6-1; j_gene: TRBJ2-1; len: 11
CDR3aa: ASSLLGVPPEAF; abundance: NA; v_gene: TRBV28; j_gene: TRBJ1-1; len: 12
CDR3aa: ASSLRGRAYNEQF; abundance: NA; v_gene: TRBV5-6; j_gene: TRBJ2-1; len: 13
CDR3aa: ASRPGQGRQPQH; abundance: NA; v_gene: TRBV4-1; j_gene: TRBJ1-5; len: 12
CDR3aa: ASSLEASGRFQF; abundance: once; v_gene: TRBV7-6; j_gene: TRBJ2-1; len: 12
CDR3aa: ASSLEGTSPY; abundance: NA; v_gene: TRBV5-1; j_gene: TRBJ2-4; len: 10
CDR3aa: ASSPRVGTGELF; abundance: NA; v_gene: TRBV25-1; j_gene: TRBJ2-2; len: 12
CDR3aa: ASSVDLGTSIQY; abundance: NA; v_gene: TRBV9; j_gene: TRBJ2-4; len: 12
CDR3aa: SVGQGLNTEAF; abundance: few; v_gene: TRBV29-1; j_gene: TRBJ1-1; len: 11
CDR3aa: ASGPGRGANTEAF; abundance: NA; v_gene: TRBV11-2; j_gene: TRBJ1-1; len: 13
CDR3aa: ASSSLGDNEQF; abundance: NA; v_gene: TRBV18; j_gene: TRBJ2-1; len: 11
CDR3aa: ASSTALGGAISSYNEQF; abundance: NA; v_gene: TRBV19; j_gene: TRBJ2-1; len: 17
CDR3aa: AWSTGTNYGYT; abundance: NA; v_gene: TRBV30; j_gene: TRBJ1-2; len: 11
CDR3aa: ASSPWSVGGFRQPQH; abundance: NA; v_gene: TRBV5-5; j_gene: TRBJ1-5; len: 15
CDR3aa: ASSLAFETGELF; abundance: NA; v_gene: TRBV5-1; j_gene: TRBJ2-2; len: 12
CDR3aa: ASIQGPISYEQY; abundance: NA; v_gene: TRBV2; j_gene: TRBJ2-7; len: 12
CDR3aa: ASSYIDRQF; abundance: NA; v_gene: TRBV6-5; j_gene: TRBJ2-1; len: 9
CDR3aa: ASSLALAGDSYEQY; abundance: NA; v_gene: TRBV7-2; j_gene: TRBJ2-7; len: 14
CDR3aa: ASSLASLAGNTIY; abundance: NA; v_gene: TRBV7-9; j_gene: TRBJ1-3; len: 13
CDR3aa: ATSRGILIAGGAGELF; abundance: NA; v_gene: TRBV15; j_gene: TRBJ2-2; len: 16
CDR3aa: ASSLALAHNEQF; abundance: NA; v_gene: TRBV5-1; j_gene: TRBJ2-1; len: 12
CDR3aa: ASCSGRSNEQF; abundance: NA; v_gene: TRBV2; j_gene: TRBJ2-1; len: 11
CDR3aa: ASSPTRSYEQY; abundance: NA; v_gene: TRBV7-9; j_gene: TRBJ2-7; len: 11
CDR3aa: ASSNTDTQY; abundance: NA; v_gene: TRBV2; j_gene: TRBJ2-3; len: 9
CDR3aa: ASSFRADPMNTEAF; abundance: NA; v_gene: TRBV5-1; j_gene: TRBJ1-1; len: 14
CDR3aa: ASSWGGIGTDTQY; abundance: NA; v_gene: TRBV5-1; j_gene: TRBJ2-3; len: 13
CDR3aa: ASSDRGMSDNEQF; abundance: NA; v_gene: TRBV10-1; j_gene: TRBJ2-1; len: 13
CDR3aa: ASTPRAGGVNEQY; abundance: NA; v_gene: TRBV28; j_gene: TRBJ2-7; len: 13
CDR3aa: ASKLGGIRGPYGYT; abundance: NA; v_gene: TRBV28; j_gene: TRBJ1-2; len: 14